These 32 T cell receptor beta chains were sequenced from one sample in a study of OX40 agonist ivuxolimab in advanced cancers. The library was obtained by the immunoSEQ multiplex PCR assay. In TCRdb, the immuneACCESS table is reduced to in-frame sequences with V and J assigned. These tables do not hold every clone; where another copy was compared, an unresolved V gene accounts for under half, and the others remain unexplained. In all, the sample holds about 79,000 clones, and approximately 85% of those were seen once. About 4% of the sample is taken by the ten largest. This sample comprised CD4+ or CD8+ T cells sorted from blood, obtained in a trial of the OX40 agonist ivuxolimab. The source of these receptors is an adult with an advanced solid tumor such as melanoma, head and neck, liver or kidney cancer.

The rearrangement joins TRBV28 to TRBJ2-1, with TRBD2 as a possible D gene (6 bases). Germline assignment: CDR1 MDHEN and CDR2 SYDVKM. The CDR3 length is 15 residues. V lost 2 bases and J 7 bases, leaving 15 bases between the germline ends. The DNA of the CDR3 is TGTGCCAGCAGTTTAGGGGTAGGAGGGTGGAATGAGCAGTTCTTC. It yields the protein CASSLGVGGWNEQFF. The whole variable domain, filled in from reference TRBV28 and TRBJ2-1, reads DVKVTQSSRYLVKRTGEKVFLECVQDMDHENMFWYRQDPGLGLRLIYFSYDVKMKEKGDIPEGYSVSREKKERFSLILESASTNQTSMYLCASSLGVGGWNEQFFGPGTRLTVL.

The chain links TRBV9 to TRBJ2-7; the D call may be TRBD1 or TRBD2 (5 bases each). CDR1 is SGDLS, CDR2 YYNGEE, per germline. CDR3 length: 15 residues. The V gene lost 3 bases and the J gene lost 0 bases, with 13 bases spanning the gap. The CDR3 region is CASSATGLSSYEQYF. CDR3 nucleotides: TGTGCCAGCAGCGCCACAGGACTCTCCTCCTACGAGCAGTACTTC.

This chain links TRBV6-6 with TRBJ2-7, with TRBD1 matching 9 bases. This CDR3 spans 14 amino acids. Trimming at V came to 7 bases and at J to 0 bases, leaving 4 bases not matched to a gene. The germline gives CDR1 MNHNY, CDR2 SVGAGI (reference sequence). The CDR3: CASTPGQGSYEQYF. The CDR3 DNA follows: TGTGCCAGCACCCCGGGACAGGGCTCCTACGAGCAGTACTTC.

In this sample, this clone turned up once. The chain joins TRBV4-1 to TRBJ1-4, with 8 nucleotides matching TRBD1. The length of the CDR3 is 16 residues. Losses at the gene ends were 1 base for V and 2 bases for J; bases not matched to a gene: 3. CDR1 is MGHRA, CDR2 YSYEKL, per germline. The DNA of the CDR3 is TGCGCCAGCAGCCAAGCCCGGACAGGGACTAATGAAAAACTGTTTTTT. This encodes CASSQARTGTNEKLFF.

The J gene is TRBJ2-7, the V gene TRBV28; tentative D call: TRBD2 (6 bases). CDR1 MDHEN and CDR2 SYDVKM come from the germline V gene. The CDR3 is 14 amino acids. Trimming left V 10 bases short and J 6 bases short, with 22 bases between. CDR3: CATGGRGPRLEQYF. CDR3 DNA: TGTGCCACCGGGGGAAGGGGCCCTCGGCTCGAGCAGTACTTC. The full variable domain, rest sourced from reference TRBV28 and TRBJ2-7, is DVKVTQSSRYLVKRTGEKVFLECVQDMDHENMFWYRQDPGLGLRLIYFSYDVKMKEKGDIPEGYSVSREKKERFSLILESASTNQTSMYLCATGGRGPRLEQYFGPGTRLTVT.

This rearrangement joins TRBV7-3 to TRBJ2-5; TRBD1 might be the D (6 bases). The CDR3 has 13 residues. Trimming removed 6 bases from V and 3 bases from J, with 11 bases in between. Germline V gives CDR1 SGHTA, CDR2 FQGTGA. The CDR3 sequence: CASSSSGEETQYF. The CDR3 coding sequence is TGTGCCAGCAGTTCCTCAGGGGAAGAGACCCAGTACTTC.

The chain uses TRBV4-3 and TRBJ2-5; unclear D gene. The end of the DNA fits TRBJ2-7 better, so the J call may be wrong. CDR3 length equals 13 residues. Germline CDR1 and CDR2: LGHNA and YSLEER. The CDR3 is CASSQGLHYEQYF. CDR3 nucleotide sequence: TGCGCCAGCAGCCAAGGACTCCACTACGAGCAGTACTTC.

This rearrangement joins TRBV10-3 to TRBJ2-7; D is perhaps TRBD1 (5 bases). Looked up from germline, CDR1 is ENHRY and CDR2 is SYGVKD. This CDR3 has 14 residues. V lost 5 bases to trimming and J lost 6 bases, with 17 bases between them. CDR3 nucleotide sequence: TGTGCCATCAGTCCTACCTCTTTGGGGCTCGAGCAGTACTTC. It translates to CAISPTSLGLEQYF.

J is TRBJ2-5 and V is TRBV7-6, with D tentatively TRBD2 (5 bases). The CDR3 spans 14 residues. Germline V lookup: CDR1 SGHVS, CDR2 FNYEAQ. V was pared by 6 bases and J by 5 bases, with 16 bases between. The CDR3: CASRPDGERETQYF. The CDR3 coding sequence is TGTGCCAGCAGGCCGGACGGGGAGAGGGAGACCCAGTACTTC. Supplemented by reference TRBV7-6 and TRBJ2-5, the full variable domain reads GAGVSQSPRYKVTKRGQDVALRCDPISGHVSLYWYRQALGQGPEFLTYFNYEAQQDKSGLPNDRFSAERPEGSISTLTIQRTEQRDSAMYRCASRPDGERETQYFGPGTRLLVL.

The V call is TRBV7-2, the J call TRBJ1-1; 7 positions agree with TRBD1. The CDR3 is made up of 14 amino acids. CDR1 and CDR2 (germline): SGHTA, FQGNSA. V lost 4 bases to trimming and J lost 4 bases; unmatched junction nucleotides: 6. For the CDR3, the DNA is TGTGCCAGCAGCTCGGGACAGCTCTCCACTGAAGCTTTCTTT. Translation: CASSSGQLSTEAFF.

The chain is built from TRBV5-1 and TRBJ2-2; D might be TRBD1 (5 bases). The ends were cut back, 0 bases at V and 7 bases at J, with 7 bases in the middle. The CDR3 contains 13 residues. In germline, CDR1 is SGHRS, CDR2 YFSETQ. In DNA, the CDR3 is TGCGCCAGCAGCTTGGTAGGGGTCGGGGAGCTGTTTTTT. It is translated as CASSLVGVGELFF.

CDR3 nucleotide sequence: TGTGCCAGTAGTATTGCGGGGGGCATCACCGGGGAGCTGTTTTTT. This translates into CASSIAGGITGELFF. The chain joins TRBV19 to TRBJ2-2; 8 bases align to TRBD2. CDR3 length: 15 residues. Germline trimming cut 3 bases from V and 4 bases from J; bases unmatched to any gene: 4. The germline V gene encodes CDR1 LNHDA and CDR2 SQIVND (reference sequence).

The chain carries TRBV5-4 and TRBJ1-1, with D perhaps TRBD1 (6 bases). Germline loops: CDR1 SGHNT, CDR2 YYREEE (reference sequence). This CDR3 is built from 15 residues. With 4 bases removed from V and 6 bases from J, the gap between germline ends came to 19 bases. The CDR3 sequence is CASSLSQGSRAEAFF. The CDR3 bases are TGTGCCAGCAGCCTATCTCAGGGGAGCCGCGCTGAAGCTTTCTTT. Complete variable domain (other parts from reference TRBV5-4 and TRBJ1-1): ETGVTQSPTHLIKTRGQQVTLRCSSQSGHNTVSWYQQALGQGPQFIFQYYREEENGRGNFPPRFSGLQFPNYSSELNVNALELDDSALYLCASSLSQGSRAEAFFGQGTRLTVV.

The J gene is TRBJ1-2, the V gene TRBV6-5, with TRBD1 identical over 8 bases. CDR1 is MNHEY and CDR2 is SVGAGI in the germline V gene. The J segment lost 0 bases and the V segment lost 1 base, leaving 4 bases of the junction unmatched. The CDR3 loop spans 16 amino acids. The CDR3 loop reads CASSYLRTGTNYGYTF. CDR3 coding DNA: TGTGCCAGCAGTTACTTACGGACAGGGACTAACTATGGCTACACCTTC.

The chain joins TRBV5-1 to TRBJ2-5; D unclear. Germline V lookup: CDR1 SGHRS, CDR2 YFSETQ. The CDR3 is made up of 16 amino acids. Trimming cost V 4 bases and J 2 bases, with 18 bases left between them. The CDR3 here is CASSLKLTIEQETQYF. The CDR3 region has the DNA TGCGCCAGCAGCCTGAAGCTTACGATAGAACAAGAGACCCAGTACTTC.

The genes are TRBV16 and TRBJ2-7; tentative D call: TRBD1 (5 bases). Germline V CDR1 and CDR2: KGHSY, FQNENV. The V gene lost 6 bases and the J gene lost 5 bases, with 23 bases spanning the gap. The CDR3 totals 16 residues. The CDR3 region is CASSPNQGNHLHEQYF. For the CDR3, the DNA is TGTGCCAGCAGTCCAAATCAGGGAAATCATTTACACGAGCAGTACTTC.

The rearrangement links TRBV30 to TRBJ1-1; no clear D gene. Trimming removed 5 bases from V and 1 base from J, with 8 bases in between. The CDR3 consists of 12 residues. The germline CDR1 and CDR2 sequences are GTSNPN and SVGIG (reference sequence). The CDR3: CAWGMGNTEAFF. CDR3 nucleotides: TGTGCCTGGGGAATGGGGAACACTGAAGCTTTCTTT.

The V gene is TRBV4-1, the J gene TRBJ2-7; a possible D gene is TRBD1 (6 bases). CDR3 length equals 15 residues. Deletions cut 1 base from V and 2 bases from J, with 12 bases between. The germline CDR1 and CDR2 sequences are MGHRA and YSYEKL. CDR3 in DNA: TGCGCCAGCAGCCAAGGATTGAACAGGGCCTACGAGCAGTACTTC. Amino acids: CASSQGLNRAYEQYF.

The J gene is TRBJ1-2, the V gene TRBV28, with D unclear. This CDR3 has 15 amino acids. Germline lookup yields CDR1 MDHEN and CDR2 SYDVKM. V lost 1 base to trimming and J lost 2 bases, with 11 bases between them. Here the CDR3 DNA reads TGTGCCAGCAGTTTATCGACGGGAGCCAACTATGGCTACACCTTC. Protein sequence: CASSLSTGANYGYTF.

The V gene is TRBV10-3, the J gene TRBJ2-7; D could derive from TRBD1 or TRBD2 (5 bases each). Germline CDR1 is ENHRY and CDR2 is SYGVKD. Trimming took off 9 bases at V and 3 bases at J, with 15 bases between the two ends. This CDR3 spans 13 amino acids. The CDR3 DNA reads as TGTGCCATTGCCGGGACGGCCGACTACGAGCAGTACTTC. It encodes CAIAGTADYEQYF.

The rearrangement links TRBV4-1 to TRBJ2-2, with unresolved D. Trimming removed 1 base from V and 2 bases from J, with 5 bases in between. This CDR3 spans 14 amino acids. Germline V gene lookup returns CDR1 MGHRA and CDR2 YSYEKL. The CDR3 sequence is CASSQVFNTGELFF. In nucleotides, the CDR3 is TGCGCCAGCAGCCAAGTCTTCAACACCGGGGAGCTGTTTTTT.

This clone is medium-sized by share. Other DNA sequences in the same sample also yield this CDR3. The gene calls are TRBV28 and TRBJ1-2, with a possible D match to TRBD1 (5 bases). The CDR3 is 13 amino acids. Looked up from germline, CDR1 is MDHEN and CDR2 is SYDVKM. Trimming removed 8 bases from V and 2 bases from J, with 12 bases in between. CDR3 region: CASVPRGNYGYTF. The CDR3 DNA sequence: TGTGCCAGCGTTCCGCGGGGCAACTATGGCTACACCTTC.

V is TRBV27 and J is TRBJ1-5; D remains ambiguous. This CDR3 comprises 17 residues. Per the germline V gene, CDR1 is MNHEY and CDR2 is SMNVEV (reference sequence). V gave up 5 bases and J gave up 7 bases, with 24 bases separating them. Here the CDR3 reads CASSPAHFAGSGQPQHF. CDR3 nucleotide sequence: TGTGCCAGCAGTCCAGCTCACTTCGCAGGAAGCGGACAGCCCCAGCATTTT.

The chain links TRBV30 to TRBJ2-3; TRBD2 aligns across 10 bases. V trimming: 1 base; J trimming: 4 bases; junction bases outside the gene matches: 5. CDR1 and CDR2 (germline): GTSNPN, SVGIG (reference sequence). This CDR3 has 15 amino acids. The CDR3 sequence: CAWSDSGRLPDTQYF. The CDR3 coding sequence is TGTGCCTGGAGTGATAGCGGGAGGCTCCCAGATACGCAGTATTTT. The full variable domain, in which reference TRBV30 and TRBJ2-3 provide the parts outside the CDR3, is SQTIHQWPATLVQPVGSPLSLECTVEGTSNPNLYWYRQAAGRGLQLLFYSVGIGQISSEVPQNLSASRPQDRQFILSSKKLLLSDSGFYLCAWSDSGRLPDTQYFGPGTRLTVL.

This sequence joins TRBV6-5 and TRBJ2-2, with 7 bases that match TRBD2. Trimming cost V 6 bases and J 3 bases; bases outside gene matches: 7. The length of the CDR3 is 15 residues. Germline assignment: CDR1 MNHEY and CDR2 SVGAGI. The CDR3 is CASSREAGYTGELFF. The CDR3 bases are TGTGCCAGCAGCCGGGAGGCGGGATACACCGGGGAGCTGTTTTTT.

The chain is built from TRBV2 and TRBJ1-5, with unresolved D. Trimming shortened V by 2 bases and J by 4 bases, and 6 bases separated the two germline ends. Germline V CDR1 and CDR2: SNHLY, FYNNEI. The CDR3 loop spans 13 amino acids. The CDR3 here is CASSERLNQPQHF. Written as DNA, the CDR3 is TGTGCCAGCAGTGAACGGCTAAATCAGCCCCAGCATTTT.

The chain is built from TRBV5-5 and TRBJ2-5; 7 positions agree with TRBD1. Germline trimming cut 0 bases from V and 5 bases from J; bases unmatched to any gene: 7. Per germline, CDR1 SGHKS and CDR2 YYEKEE (reference sequence). This CDR3 spans 15 amino acids. The DNA of the CDR3 is TGTGCCAGCAGCTTGGGTGGCAGGGGGACGGAGACCCAGTACTTC. It yields the protein CASSLGGRGTETQYF. Complete variable domain (other parts from reference TRBV5-5 and TRBJ2-5): DAGVTQSPTHLIKTRGQQVTLRCSPISGHKSVSWYQQVLGQGPQFIFQYYEKEERGRGNFPDRFSARQFPNYSSELNVNALLLGDSALYLCASSLGGRGTETQYFGPGTRLLVL.

The gene calls are TRBV19 and TRBJ1-1; tentative D call: TRBD1 (6 bases). Per the germline V gene, CDR1 is LNHDA and CDR2 is SQIVND (reference sequence). The CDR3 extends over 14 amino acids. Trimming pared 5 bases from V and 0 bases from J, leaving 10 bases between. CDR3 in amino acids: CASSGGPLNTEAFF. CDR3 nucleotides: TGTGCCAGTAGTGGGGGCCCATTGAACACTGAAGCTTTCTTT. Full variable domain (rest looked up from reference TRBV19 and TRBJ1-1): DGGITQSPKYLFRKEGQNVTLSCEQNLNHDAMYWYRQDPGQGLRLIYYSQIVNDFQKGDIAEGYSVSREKKESFPLTVTSAQKNPTAFYLCASSGGPLNTEAFFGQGTRLTVV.

The CDR3 loop is CASSVTSSTGELFF. The CDR3 DNA reads TGTGCCAGCAGTGTGACTAGCAGCACCGGGGAGCTGTTTTTT. V gene TRBV6-5 combines with J gene TRBJ2-2; 7 bases map to TRBD2. The germline CDR1 and CDR2 sequences are MNHEY and SVGAGI. This CDR3 comprises 14 residues. Trimming removed 5 bases from V and 4 bases from J; junction bases left unmatched: 4.

The V gene is TRBV27, the J gene TRBJ1-4; no firm D call. V gave up 5 bases and J gave up 4 bases, with 11 bases separating them. Germline CDR1 and CDR2: MNHEY and SMNVEV (reference sequence). The CDR3 loop spans 14 amino acids. The DNA of the CDR3 is TGTGCCAGCAGTATCGACCGTGGTAATGAAAAACTGTTTTTT. It encodes CASSIDRGNEKLFF. Together with reference TRBV27 and TRBJ1-4, the CDR3 gives the full variable domain: EAQVTQNPRYLITVTGKKLTVTCSQNMNHEYMSWYRQDPGLGLRQIYYSMNVEVTDKGDVPEGYKVSRKEKRNFPLILESPSPNQTSLYFCASSIDRGNEKLFFGSGTQLSVL.

The chain links TRBV7-9 to TRBJ2-7; D is possibly TRBD2 (5 bases). V was pared by 1 base and J by 6 bases, with 10 bases between. CDR3 size: 13 residues. Germline loops: CDR1 SEHNR, CDR2 FQNEAQ (reference sequence). CDR3: CASSLGPGSEQYF. CDR3 coding DNA: TGTGCCAGCAGCTTAGGTCCGGGGTCCGAGCAGTACTTC.

The genes are TRBV4-1 and TRBJ2-5, with 11 bases fitting TRBD1. J was trimmed by 5 bases and V by 4 bases; bases with no gene match: 9. The CDR3 totals 16 residues. Per germline, CDR1 MGHRA and CDR2 YSYEKL. This CDR3 reads CASSRGTGGSLETQYF. CDR3 in DNA: TGCGCCAGCAGCCGCGGGACAGGGGGGAGTTTGGAGACCCAGTACTTC.